This T cell receptor (beta chain) emerged from a study of blood T cell repertoires in COVID-19. V shed 4 bases, J shed 7 bases, and the junction held 6 bases outside the gene matches. From germline, CDR1 is SGHKS and CDR2 YYEKEE (reference sequence). The CDR3 is 14 amino acids. This clone was seen just once. Sequencing used immunoSEQ multiplex PCR; TCRdb keeps in-frame clones, though not all of them. Of around 16,000 clones listed, more than 85% were seen once; the top ten hold less than 15%. This clonotype originated in a human donor in a cohort sampled during active COVID-19. The sample comprised peripheral blood. The chain recombines TRBV5-5 with TRBJ1-4, with 8 nucleotides matching TRBD1. The CDR3 DNA reads TGTGCCAGCAGCGCAGGGGGCTGGGGTGAAAAACTGTTTTTT. Amino acid sequence: CASSAGGWGEKLFF. The whole variable domain, remainder taken from reference TRBV5-5 and TRBJ1-4, is DAGVTQSPTHLIKTRGQQVTLRCSPISGHKSVSWYQQVLGQGPQFIFQYYEKEERGRGNFPDRFSARQFPNYSSELNVNALLLGDSALYLCASSAGGWGEKLFFGSGTQLSVL.